A selection of T cell receptor delta chains follows, all from one sample in a study of Vδ1+ human thymocytes. TCRdb reran clone calling via CATT on the multiplex PCR reads. The table lists around 60,000 delta-chain clones, about 15% of them singletons. Sequences were obtained from Vdelta1+ gamma-delta thymocytes from the thymus. The receptors were sampled from a girl under three years old who had congenital heart surgery. Both conserved end residues are part of each CDR3. The order of the fields is clone size, V gene, J gene, D gene, CDR3 DNA, CDR3 protein. A D gene is named only where the DNA matches it firmly. Rows give clone size only sometimes, using once, few, many, or a class for an expanded clone.

.	TRAV29/DV5	TRDJ1	.	TGTGCAGCAAGCCCTTCCTGCCTCTTACTGGGGGCCACCGATAAACTCATCTTT	CAASPSCLLLGATDKLIF
few	TRDV1	TRDJ1	TRDD3	TGTGCTCTTGGGGAACCCTGCGACTCAGGCACTGGGGGAGATCCGAGTAAACTCATCTTT	CALGEPCDSGTGGDPSKLIF
.	TRDV1	TRDJ1	.	TGTGCTCTTGGGGAACGGGTCCTCTACACCGATAAACTCATCTTT	CALGERVLYTDKLIF
.	TRDV1	TRDJ1	TRDD3	TGTGCTCTTGGGGAATTTATTAGAGCTGGGGGAGTGCAACTCATCTTT	CALGEFIRAGGVQLIF
.	TRDV1	TRDJ1	TRDD3	TGTGCTCTTGGGGAACCCGTGACCTTCCTACGGACTGGGGGATACGCGGCCGATAAACTCATCTTT	CALGEPVTFLRTGGYAADKLIF
.	TRDV1	TRDJ1	TRDD3	TGTGCTCTTGGGGCAACTATTGGGGGATACGACACCGATAAACTCATCTTT	CALGATIGGYDTDKLIF
.	TRDV1	TRDJ1	.	TGTGCTCTTGGGGAAGTTGGCCCACCTAAACTCATCTTT	CALGEVGPPKLIF
few	TRDV1	TRDJ1	.	TGTGCTCTTGGGGAACTAAGCCCCCTACTCGCTAAACTCATCTTT	CALGELSPLLAKLIF
few	TRDV1	TRDJ1	TRDD3	TGTGCTCTTGGGGAAAAATGGGCCTTCCTACGTACTGGGGGATACCGCACCGATAAACTCATCTTT	CALGEKWAFLRTGGYRTDKLIF
.	TRDV1	TRDJ1	TRDD3	TGTGCTCTTGGGGAACTACTGGGGGATACGGTGTCCGATAAACTCATCTTT	CALGELLGDTVSDKLIF
.	TRDV1	TRDJ1	.	TGTGCTCTTGGGGAATGGCGTTCTCCCAATTCGTACACCGATAAACTCATCTTT	CALGEWRSPNSYTDKLIF
few	TRDV1	TRDJ1	TRDD3	TGTGCTCTTGGGGGACCCGCTTTACTGGGGGATAAACGCCTGTACACCGATAAACTCATCTTT	CALGGPALLGDKRLYTDKLIF
few	TRDV1	TRDJ1	TRDD3	TGTGCTCTTGGGGAATTGACTCCCACCCATTTGGTGGGGGATACGCTTATGGATGGTCGGTCCGATAAACTCATCTTT	CALGELTPTHLVGDTLMDGRSDKLIF
.	TRDV1	TRDJ1	TRDD3	TGTGCTCTTGGGGAACTTTCCACCATGGTGGTGGGGATATACACCGATAAACTCATCTTT	CALGELSTMVVGIYTDKLIF
.	TRDV1	TRDJ1	.	TGTGCTCTTGGGAACCCTTCCCCGATACTGGGAGCCACCGATAAACTCATCTTT	CALGNPSPILGATDKLIF
.	TRDV1	TRDJ1	TRDD2	TGTGCTCTTGGGGAGCATCCTTCCTACTTGGTGCTCGGGACCGATAAACTCATCTTT	CALGEHPSYLVLGTDKLIF